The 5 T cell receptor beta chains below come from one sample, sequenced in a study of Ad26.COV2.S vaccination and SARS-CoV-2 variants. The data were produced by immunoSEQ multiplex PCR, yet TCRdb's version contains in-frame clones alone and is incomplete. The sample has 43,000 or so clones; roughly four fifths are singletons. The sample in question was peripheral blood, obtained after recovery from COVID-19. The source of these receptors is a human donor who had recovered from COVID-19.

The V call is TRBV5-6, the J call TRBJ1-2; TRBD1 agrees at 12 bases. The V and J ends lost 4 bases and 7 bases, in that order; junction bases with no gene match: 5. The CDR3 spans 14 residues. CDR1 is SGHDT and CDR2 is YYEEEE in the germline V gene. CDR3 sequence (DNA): TGTGCCAGCAGCGAGCGGGACAGGGGGCTTGGCTACACCTTC. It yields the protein CASSERDRGLGYTF.

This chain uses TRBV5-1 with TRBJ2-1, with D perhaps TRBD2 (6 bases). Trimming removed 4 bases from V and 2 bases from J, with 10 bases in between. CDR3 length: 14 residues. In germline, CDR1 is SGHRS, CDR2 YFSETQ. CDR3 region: CASSAGGTYNEQFF. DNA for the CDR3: TGCGCCAGCAGCGCTGGGGGGACCTACAATGAGCAGTTCTTC.

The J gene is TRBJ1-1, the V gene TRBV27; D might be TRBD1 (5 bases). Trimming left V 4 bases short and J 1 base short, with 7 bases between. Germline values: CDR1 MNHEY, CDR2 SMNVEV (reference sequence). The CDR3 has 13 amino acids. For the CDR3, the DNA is TGTGCCAGCAGTTCTGGGGGGAACACTGAAGCTTTCTTT. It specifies CASSSGGNTEAFF.

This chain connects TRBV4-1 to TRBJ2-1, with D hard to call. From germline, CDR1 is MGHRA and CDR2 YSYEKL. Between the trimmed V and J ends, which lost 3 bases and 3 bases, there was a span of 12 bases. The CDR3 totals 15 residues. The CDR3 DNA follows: TGCGCCAGCAGCCAGCTCCAGGAAGACTACAATGAGCAGTTCTTC. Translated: CASSQLQEDYNEQFF.

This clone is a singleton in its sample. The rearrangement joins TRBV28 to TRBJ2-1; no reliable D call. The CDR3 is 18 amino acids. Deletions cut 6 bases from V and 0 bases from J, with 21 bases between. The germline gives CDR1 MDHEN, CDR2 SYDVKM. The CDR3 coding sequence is TGTGCCAGCAGCCCCCCCCCTCTTTTATCAAGCTCCTACAATGAGCAGTTCTTC. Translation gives CASSPPPLLSSSYNEQFF.